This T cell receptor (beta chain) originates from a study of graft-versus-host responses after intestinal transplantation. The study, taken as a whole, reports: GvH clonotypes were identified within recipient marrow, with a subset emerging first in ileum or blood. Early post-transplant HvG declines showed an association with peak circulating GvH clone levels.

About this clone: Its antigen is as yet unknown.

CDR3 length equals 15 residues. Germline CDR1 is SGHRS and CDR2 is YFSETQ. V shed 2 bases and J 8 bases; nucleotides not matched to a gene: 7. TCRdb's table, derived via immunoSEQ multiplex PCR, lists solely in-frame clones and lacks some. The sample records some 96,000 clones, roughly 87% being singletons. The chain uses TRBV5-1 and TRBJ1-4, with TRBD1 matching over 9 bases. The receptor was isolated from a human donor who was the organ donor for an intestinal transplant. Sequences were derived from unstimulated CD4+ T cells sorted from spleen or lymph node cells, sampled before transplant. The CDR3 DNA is TGCGCCAGCAGCTTACAGGGGGCAGACGCGGAAAAACTGTTTTTT. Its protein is CASSLQGADAEKLFF.